This T cell receptor (beta chain) emerged from a study of shared clonotypes between healthy human individuals. Across the whole study: The study used three CD4 naive, three CD4 memory, two CD8 naive and one CD8 memory plate per donor.

Profiled with immunoSEQ multiplex PCR; TCRdb holds only in-frame clones, not every one. The sample consists of about 1.5 million clones, roughly 98% of them appearing once. Trimming cost V 10 bases and J 8 bases, with 18 bases left between them. Germline CDR1 reads ENHRY; CDR2 reads SYGVKD. The CDR3 runs to 13 residues. None of the donors, who were healthy HIV-negative adults, had recently had acute infections or vaccinations. The specimen was naive CD4+ T cells sorted from blood. Subset defined: CD45RA+ positively selected. This TCR was sampled from a man aged 25 to 40 in good health. The chain uses TRBV10-3 and TRBJ2-1; tentative D call: TRBD1 (6 bases). CDR3 nucleotides: TGTGCCACCGTTTGGGACAAGGGGCATGAGCAGTTCTTC. This codes for CATVWDKGHEQFF.